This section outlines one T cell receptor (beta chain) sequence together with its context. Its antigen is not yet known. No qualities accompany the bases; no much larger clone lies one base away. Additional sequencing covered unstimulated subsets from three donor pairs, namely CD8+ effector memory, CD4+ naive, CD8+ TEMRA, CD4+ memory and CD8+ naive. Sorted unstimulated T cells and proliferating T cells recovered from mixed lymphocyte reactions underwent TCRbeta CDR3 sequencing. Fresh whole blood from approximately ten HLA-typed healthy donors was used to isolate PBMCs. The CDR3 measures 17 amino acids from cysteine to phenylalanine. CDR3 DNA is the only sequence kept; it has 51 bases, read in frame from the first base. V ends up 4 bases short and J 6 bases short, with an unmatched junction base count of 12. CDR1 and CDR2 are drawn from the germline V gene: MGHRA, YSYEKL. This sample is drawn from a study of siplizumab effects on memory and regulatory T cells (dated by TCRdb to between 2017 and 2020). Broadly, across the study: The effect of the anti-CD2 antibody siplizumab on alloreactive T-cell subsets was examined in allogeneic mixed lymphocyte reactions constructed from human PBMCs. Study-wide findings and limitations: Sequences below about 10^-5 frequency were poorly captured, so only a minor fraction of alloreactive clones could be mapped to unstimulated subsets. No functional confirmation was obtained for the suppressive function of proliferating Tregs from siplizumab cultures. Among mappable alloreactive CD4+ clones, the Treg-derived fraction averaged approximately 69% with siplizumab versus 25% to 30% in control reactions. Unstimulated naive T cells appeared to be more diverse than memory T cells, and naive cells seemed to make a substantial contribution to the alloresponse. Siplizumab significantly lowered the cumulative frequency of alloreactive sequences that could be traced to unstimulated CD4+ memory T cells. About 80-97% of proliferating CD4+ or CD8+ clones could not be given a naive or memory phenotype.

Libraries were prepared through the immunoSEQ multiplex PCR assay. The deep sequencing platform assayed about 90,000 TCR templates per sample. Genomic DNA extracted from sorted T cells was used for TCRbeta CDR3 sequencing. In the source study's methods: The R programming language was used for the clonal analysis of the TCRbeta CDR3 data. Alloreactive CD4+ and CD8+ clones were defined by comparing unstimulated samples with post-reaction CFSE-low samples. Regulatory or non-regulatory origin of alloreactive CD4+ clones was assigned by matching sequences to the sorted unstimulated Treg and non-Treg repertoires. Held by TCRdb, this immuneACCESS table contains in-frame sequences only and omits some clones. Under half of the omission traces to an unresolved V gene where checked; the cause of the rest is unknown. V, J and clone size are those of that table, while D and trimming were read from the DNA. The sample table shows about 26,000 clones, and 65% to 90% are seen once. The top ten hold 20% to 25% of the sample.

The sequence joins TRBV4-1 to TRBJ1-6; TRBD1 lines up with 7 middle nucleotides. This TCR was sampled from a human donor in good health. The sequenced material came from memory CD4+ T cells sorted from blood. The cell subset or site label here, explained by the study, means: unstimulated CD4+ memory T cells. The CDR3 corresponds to CASSPPRGQGVNSPLHF. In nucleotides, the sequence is TGCGCCAGCAGCCCCCCCCGGGGGCAGGGGGTTAATTCACCCCTCCACTTT.